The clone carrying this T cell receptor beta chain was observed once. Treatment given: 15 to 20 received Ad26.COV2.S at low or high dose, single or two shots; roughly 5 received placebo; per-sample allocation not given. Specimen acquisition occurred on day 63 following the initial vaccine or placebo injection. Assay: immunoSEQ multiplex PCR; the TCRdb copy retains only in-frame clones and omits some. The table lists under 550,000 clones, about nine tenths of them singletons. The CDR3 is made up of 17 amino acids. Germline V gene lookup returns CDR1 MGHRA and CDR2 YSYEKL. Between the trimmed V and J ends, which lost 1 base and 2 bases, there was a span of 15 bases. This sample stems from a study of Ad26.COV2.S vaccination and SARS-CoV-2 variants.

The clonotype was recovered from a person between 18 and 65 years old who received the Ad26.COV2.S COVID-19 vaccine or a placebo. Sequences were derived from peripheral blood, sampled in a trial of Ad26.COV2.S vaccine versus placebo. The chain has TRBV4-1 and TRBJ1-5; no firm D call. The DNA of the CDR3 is TGCGCCAGCAGCCAAGTCGAAGGTAGTCAGGGCAATCAGCCCCAGCATTTT. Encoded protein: CASSQVEGSQGNQPQHF.